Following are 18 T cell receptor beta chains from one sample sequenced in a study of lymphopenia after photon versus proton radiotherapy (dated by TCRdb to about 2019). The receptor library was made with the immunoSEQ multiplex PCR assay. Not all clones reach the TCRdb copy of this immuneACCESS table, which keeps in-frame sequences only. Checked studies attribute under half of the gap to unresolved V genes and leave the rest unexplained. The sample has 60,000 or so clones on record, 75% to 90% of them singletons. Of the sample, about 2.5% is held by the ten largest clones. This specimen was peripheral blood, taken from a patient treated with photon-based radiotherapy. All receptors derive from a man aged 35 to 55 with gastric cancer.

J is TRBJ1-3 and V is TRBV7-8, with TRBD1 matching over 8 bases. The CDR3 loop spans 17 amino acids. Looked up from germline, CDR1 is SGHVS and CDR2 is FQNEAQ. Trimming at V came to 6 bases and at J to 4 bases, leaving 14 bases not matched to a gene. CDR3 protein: CASSKGTGKSMGNTIYF. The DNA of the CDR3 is TGTGCCAGCAGTAAGGGGACAGGCAAATCTATGGGAAACACCATATATTTT.

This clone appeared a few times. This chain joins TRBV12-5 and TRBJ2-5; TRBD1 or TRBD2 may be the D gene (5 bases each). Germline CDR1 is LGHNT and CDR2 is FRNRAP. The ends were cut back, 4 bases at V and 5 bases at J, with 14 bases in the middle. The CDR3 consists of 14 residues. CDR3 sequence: CASGSPGPSETQYF. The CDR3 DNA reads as TGTGCTAGTGGTTCCCCGGGGCCTTCGGAGACCCAGTACTTC.

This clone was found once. This chain's CDR3 is CASSPTPSGSQYF. For the CDR3, the DNA is TGTGCCAGCAGCCCGACTCCCTCAGGGTCCCAGTACTTC. The rearrangement joins TRBV7-2 to TRBJ2-5, with D perhaps matching TRBD1 (5 bases). The germline V and J ends were trimmed by 5 bases and 9 bases, with 16 bases remaining between them. CDR1 SGHTA and CDR2 FQGNSA come from the germline V gene. This CDR3 is built from 13 residues.

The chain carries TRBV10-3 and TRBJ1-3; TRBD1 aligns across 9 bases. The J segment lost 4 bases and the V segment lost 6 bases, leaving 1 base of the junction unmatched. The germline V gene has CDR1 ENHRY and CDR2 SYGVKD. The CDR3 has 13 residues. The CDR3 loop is CAIRGTGGNTIYF. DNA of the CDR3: TGTGCCATCAGGGGGACAGGGGGAAACACCATATATTTT.

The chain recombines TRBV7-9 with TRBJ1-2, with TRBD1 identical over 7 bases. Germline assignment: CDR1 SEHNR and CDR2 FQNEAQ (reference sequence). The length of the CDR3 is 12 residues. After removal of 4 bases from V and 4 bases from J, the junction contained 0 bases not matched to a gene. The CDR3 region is CASSWDSYGYTF. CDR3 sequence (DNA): TGTGCCAGCAGCTGGGACAGCTATGGCTACACCTTC.

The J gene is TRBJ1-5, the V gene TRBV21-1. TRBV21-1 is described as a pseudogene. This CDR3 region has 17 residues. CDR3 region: CASSLKWEGLSNQPQHF. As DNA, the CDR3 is TGTGCCAGCAGCTTAAAGTGGGAAGGACTTAGCAATCAGCCCCAGCATTTT.

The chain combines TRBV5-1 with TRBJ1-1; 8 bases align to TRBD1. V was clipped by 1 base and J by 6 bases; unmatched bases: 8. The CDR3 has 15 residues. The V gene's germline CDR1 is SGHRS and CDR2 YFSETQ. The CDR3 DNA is TGCGCCAGCAGCTTGAGTCAGGGGGCGTCGGCTGAAGCTTTCTTT. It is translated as CASSLSQGASAEAFF.

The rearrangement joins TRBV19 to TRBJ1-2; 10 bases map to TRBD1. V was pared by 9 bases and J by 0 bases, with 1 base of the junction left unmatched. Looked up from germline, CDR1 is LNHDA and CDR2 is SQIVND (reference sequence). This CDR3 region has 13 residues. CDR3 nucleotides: TGTGCCAGCGGACAGGGGGCTAACTATGGCTACACCTTC. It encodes CASGQGANYGYTF. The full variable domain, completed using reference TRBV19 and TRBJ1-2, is DGGITQSPKYLFRKEGQNVTLSCEQNLNHDAMYWYRQDPGQGLRLIYYSQIVNDFQKGDIAEGYSVSREKKESFPLTVTSAQKNPTAFYLCASGQGANYGYTFGSGTRLTVV.

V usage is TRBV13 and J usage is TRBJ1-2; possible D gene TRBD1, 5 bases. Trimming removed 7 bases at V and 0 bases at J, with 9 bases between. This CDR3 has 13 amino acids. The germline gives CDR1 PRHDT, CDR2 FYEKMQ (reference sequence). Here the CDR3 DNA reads TGTGCCAGCACCGGGACTTCTAACTATGGCTACACCTTC. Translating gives CASTGTSNYGYTF.

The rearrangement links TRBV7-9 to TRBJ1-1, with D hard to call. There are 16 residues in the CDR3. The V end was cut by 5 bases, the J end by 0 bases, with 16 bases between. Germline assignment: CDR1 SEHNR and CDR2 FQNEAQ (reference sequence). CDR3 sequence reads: CASSPRRTVMNTEAFF. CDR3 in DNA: TGTGCCAGCAGCCCGAGAAGGACGGTGATGAACACTGAAGCTTTCTTT.

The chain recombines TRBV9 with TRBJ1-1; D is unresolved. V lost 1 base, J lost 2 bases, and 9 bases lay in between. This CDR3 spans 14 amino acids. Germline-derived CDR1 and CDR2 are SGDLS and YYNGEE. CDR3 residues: CASSVSWVNTEAFF. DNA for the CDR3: TGTGCCAGCAGCGTAAGTTGGGTTAACACTGAAGCTTTCTTT.

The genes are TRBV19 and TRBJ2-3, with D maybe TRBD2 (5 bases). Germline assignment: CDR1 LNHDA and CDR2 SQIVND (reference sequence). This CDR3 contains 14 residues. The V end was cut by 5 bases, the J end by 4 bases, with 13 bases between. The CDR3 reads CASSWGNGADTQYF. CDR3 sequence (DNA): TGTGCCAGTAGTTGGGGTAACGGGGCAGATACGCAGTATTTT.

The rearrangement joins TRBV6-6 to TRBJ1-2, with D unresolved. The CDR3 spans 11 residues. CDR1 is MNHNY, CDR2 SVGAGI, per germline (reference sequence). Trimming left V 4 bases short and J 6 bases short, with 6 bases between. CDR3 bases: TGTGCCAGCAGTTCCAATAATGGCTACACCTTC. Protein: CASSSNNGYTF.

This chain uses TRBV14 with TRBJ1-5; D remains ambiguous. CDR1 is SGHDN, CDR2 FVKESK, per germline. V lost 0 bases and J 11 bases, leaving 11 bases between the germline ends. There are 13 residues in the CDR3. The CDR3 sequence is CASSQDPTGTQHF. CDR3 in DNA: TGTGCCAGCAGCCAAGACCCAACGGGAACCCAGCATTTT.

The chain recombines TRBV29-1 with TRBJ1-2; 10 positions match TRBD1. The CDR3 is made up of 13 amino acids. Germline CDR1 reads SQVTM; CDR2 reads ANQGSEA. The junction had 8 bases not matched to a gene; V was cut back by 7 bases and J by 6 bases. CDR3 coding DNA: TGCAGCGGCGGAACCGGGACAGGGGATGGCTACACCTTC. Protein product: CSGGTGTGDGYTF.

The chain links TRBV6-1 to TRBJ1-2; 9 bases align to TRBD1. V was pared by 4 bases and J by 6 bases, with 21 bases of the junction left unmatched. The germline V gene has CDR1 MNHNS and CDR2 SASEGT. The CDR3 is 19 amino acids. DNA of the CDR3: TGTGCCAGCAGTGTCATGGGCCGCGGTGTACAGGGGGCGAGGGATGGCTACACCTTC. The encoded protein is CASSVMGRGVQGARDGYTF.

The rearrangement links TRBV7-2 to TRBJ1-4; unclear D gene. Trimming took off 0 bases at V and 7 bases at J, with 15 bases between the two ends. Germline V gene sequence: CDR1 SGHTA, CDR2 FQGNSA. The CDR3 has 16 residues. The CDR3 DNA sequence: TGTGCCAGCAGCTTAGCGGGCCTCGGACGGGGTGAAAAACTGTTTTTT. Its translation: CASSLAGLGRGEKLFF.

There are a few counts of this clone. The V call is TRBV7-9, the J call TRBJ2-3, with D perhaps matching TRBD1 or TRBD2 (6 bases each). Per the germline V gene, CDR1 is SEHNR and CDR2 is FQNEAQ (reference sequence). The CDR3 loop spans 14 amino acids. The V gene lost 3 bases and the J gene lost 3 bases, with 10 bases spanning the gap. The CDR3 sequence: CASSLGGPTDTQYF. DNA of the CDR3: TGTGCCAGCAGCTTGGGGGGCCCGACAGATACGCAGTATTTT.